Listed below are T cell receptor beta chains from one sample, sequenced in a study of T cells in Graves' hyperthyroidism and ophthalmopathy. From the multiplex PCR reads, TCRdb called clonotypes with MiXCR, one entry per CDR3 protein. Of under 400,000 distinct CDR3 sequences listed, roughly 18% are singletons. The material sequenced was blood. All receptors come from a woman in her thirties or forties with Graves' ophthalmopathy. CDR3s include the opening cysteine and the closing phenylalanine or tryptophan. D genes are given only for firm matches. Some rows mark clone size as missing; the rest say once, few, many or name a class of expanded clone.

CDR3aa	CDR3nt	v_gene	j_gene	abundance	d_gene
CASSYSWTDRGNSDEQYF	TGTGCCAGCAGTTACTCGTGGACTGACAGGGGGAATAGTGACGAGCAGTACTTC	TRBV6-2/TRBV6-3	TRBJ2-7	many	TRBD1
CASGRGQGASLAAFF	TGTGCTAGTGGTCGGGGACAGGGGGCTTCACTTGCCGCTTTCTTT	TRBV12-5	TRBJ1-1	NA	TRBD1
CASSLGLRFWDSDTEAFF	TGTGCCAGCAGTTTAGGTCTTAGGTTTTGGGACAGTGACACTGAAGCTTTCTTT	TRBV12-3/TRBV12-4	TRBJ1-1	many	TRBD1
CASSDDFRNSPLHF	TGTGCCAGCAGTGATGACTTCCGGAATTCACCCCTCCACTTT	TRBV2	TRBJ1-6	many	NA
CASSLEGGYSNQPQHF	TGTGCCAGCAGCTTAGAGGGAGGGTATAGCAATCAGCCCCAGCATTTT	TRBV7-9	TRBJ1-5	many	NA
CASSRTGLGEQYF	TGTGCCAGCAGCCGGACAGGCCTTGGGGAGCAGTACTTC	TRBV6-2/TRBV6-3	TRBJ2-7	NA	TRBD1
CASRGTGKGYEQYF	TGTGCCAGCAGGGGGACAGGGAAGGGCTACGAGCAGTACTTC	TRBV28	TRBJ2-7	many	TRBD1
CASSYKGPAGGETQYF	TGTGCCAGCAGTTACAAGGGTCCAGCGGGAGGAGAGACCCAGTACTTC	TRBV6-2/TRBV6-3	TRBJ2-5	NA	TRBD2
CASSQDINYGYTF	TGTGCCAGCAGCCAAGACATTAACTATGGCTACACCTTC	TRBV4-2	TRBJ1-2	many	NA
CASSLISQSETQYF	TGTGCCAGCAGCTTAATATCTCAATCGGAGACCCAGTACTTC	TRBV11-2	TRBJ2-5	many	NA
CASSYRGSSNQPQHF	TGTGCCAGCAGTTACAGGGGTTCGAGCAATCAGCCCCAGCATTTT	TRBV6-2/TRBV6-3	TRBJ1-5	many	NA
CASSLEYGRESTEAFF	TGTGCCAGCAGCTTAGAATACGGGAGGGAATCCACTGAAGCTTTCTTT	TRBV11-2	TRBJ1-1	NA	NA
CASSPGGTAYEQYF	TGTGCCAGCTCTCCGGGGGGGACAGCCTACGAGCAGTACTTC	TRBV18	TRBJ2-7	NA	NA
CASSAGRTGTYEQYF	TGTGCCAGCAGCGCAGGGAGGACAGGAACCTACGAGCAGTACTTC	TRBV11-1	TRBJ2-7	many	NA
CASSARGQGFTRELFF	TGTGCCAGCAGCGCCCGAGGACAGGGGTTCACCAGGGAGCTGTTTTTT	TRBV6-5	TRBJ2-2	many	TRBD1
CASSPGTSGSVGEQYF	TGTGCCAGCAGCCCGGGGACTAGCGGGAGCGTGGGCGAGCAGTACTTC	TRBV7-6	TRBJ2-7	NA	TRBD2
CASSVGWGQAGELFF	TGTGCCAGCAGCGTGGGATGGGGGCAAGCCGGGGAGCTGTTTTTT	TRBV9	TRBJ2-2	many	NA
CSVVVTGGPKETQYF	TGCAGCGTTGTGGTGACAGGGGGCCCTAAAGAGACCCAGTACTTC	TRBV29-1	TRBJ2-5	NA	TRBD1
CASTRLGPTEAFF	TGTGCCAGCACCCGACTTGGGCCCACTGAAGCTTTCTTT	TRBV6-2/TRBV6-3	TRBJ1-1	many	NA
CASRGILGEKIREQYF	TGTGCCAGCAGGGGAATACTCGGAGAAAAAATCCGCGAGCAGTACTTC	TRBV6-1	TRBJ2-7	once	NA
CASRLLGQTQYF	TGTGCCAGCAGGCTCTTAGGGCAGACCCAGTACTTC	TRBV28	TRBJ2-5	many	NA
CASKDRGLFQPQHF	TGTGCCAGCAAGGACAGGGGCCTATTTCAGCCCCAGCATTTT	TRBV2	TRBJ1-5	many	TRBD1
CSAREDRLDTGELFF	TGCAGTGCTAGAGAGGACAGGTTAGACACCGGGGAGCTGTTTTTT	TRBV20-1	TRBJ2-2	many	TRBD1
CASSLVVRAIGANVLTF	TGTGCCAGCAGTTTAGTGGTTCGAGCGATTGGGGCCAACGTCCTGACTTTC	TRBV12-3/TRBV12-4	TRBJ2-6	many	NA
CAGSFVTVPAGLVYEQYF	TGTGCCGGCAGTTTTGTGACAGTACCAGCAGGCTTAGTCTACGAGCAGTACTTC	TRBV28	TRBJ2-7	many	NA
CASSDPRKNIQYF	TGTGCCAGCAGTGACCCCCGGAAAAACATTCAGTACTTC	TRBV6-1	TRBJ2-4	many	NA
CSARDRQGNQPQHF	TGCAGTGCTAGAGATCGGCAGGGCAACCAGCCCCAGCATTTT	TRBV20-1	TRBJ1-5	many	NA
CASSYGLAGGAGELFF	TGTGCCAGCAGTTATGGACTAGCGGGAGGTGCCGGGGAGCTGTTTTTT	TRBV6-5	TRBJ2-2	many	TRBD2